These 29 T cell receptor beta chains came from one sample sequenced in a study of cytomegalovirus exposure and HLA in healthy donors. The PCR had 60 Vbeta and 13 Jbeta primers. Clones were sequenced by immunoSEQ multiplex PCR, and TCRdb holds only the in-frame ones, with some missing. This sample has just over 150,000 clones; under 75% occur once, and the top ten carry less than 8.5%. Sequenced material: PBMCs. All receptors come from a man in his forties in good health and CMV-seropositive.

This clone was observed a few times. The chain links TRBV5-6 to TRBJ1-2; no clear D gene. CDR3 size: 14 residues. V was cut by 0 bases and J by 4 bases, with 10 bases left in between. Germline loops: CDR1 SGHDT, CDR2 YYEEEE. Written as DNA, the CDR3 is TGTGCCAGCAGCTTGGGTGAGACACCCTATGGCTACACCTTC. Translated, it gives CASSLGETPYGYTF.

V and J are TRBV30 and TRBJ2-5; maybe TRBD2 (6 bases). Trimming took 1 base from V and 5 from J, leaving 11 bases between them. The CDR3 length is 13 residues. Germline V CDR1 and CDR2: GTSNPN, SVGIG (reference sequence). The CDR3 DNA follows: TGTGCCTGGAGTGAAGCACGGGGGGAGACCCAGTACTTC. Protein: CAWSEARGETQYF.

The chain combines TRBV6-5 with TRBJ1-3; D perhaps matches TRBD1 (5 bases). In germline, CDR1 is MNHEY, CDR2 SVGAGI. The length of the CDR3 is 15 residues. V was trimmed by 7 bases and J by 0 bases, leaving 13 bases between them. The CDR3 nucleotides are TGTGCCAGCACCGAGGGACTGCCCTCTGGAAACACCATATATTTT. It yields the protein CASTEGLPSGNTIYF.

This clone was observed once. CDR3 loop: CASSAGDRRPYSGNTIYF. CDR3 nucleotide sequence: TGTGCCAGCAGCGCCGGGGACAGGAGACCTTACTCTGGAAACACCATATATTTT. The chain joins TRBV9 to TRBJ1-3, with 8 bases lining up with TRBD1. V lost 3 bases and J lost 0; bases outside the gene matches: 11. Germline V CDR1 and CDR2: SGDLS, YYNGEE. The CDR3 is 18 residues long. Looking up the rest from reference TRBV9 and TRBJ1-3 gives the full variable domain: DSGVTQTPKHLITATGQRVTLRCSPRSGDLSVYWYQQSLDQGLQFLIQYYNGEERAKGNILERFSAQQFPDLHSELNLSSLELGDSALYFCASSAGDRRPYSGNTIYFGEGSWLTVV.

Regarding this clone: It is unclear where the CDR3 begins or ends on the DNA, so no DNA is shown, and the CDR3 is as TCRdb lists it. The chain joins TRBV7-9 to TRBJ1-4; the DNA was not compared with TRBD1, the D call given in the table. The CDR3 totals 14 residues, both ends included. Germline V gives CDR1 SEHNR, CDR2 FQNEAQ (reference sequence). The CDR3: CASSFLDKAEKLFF.

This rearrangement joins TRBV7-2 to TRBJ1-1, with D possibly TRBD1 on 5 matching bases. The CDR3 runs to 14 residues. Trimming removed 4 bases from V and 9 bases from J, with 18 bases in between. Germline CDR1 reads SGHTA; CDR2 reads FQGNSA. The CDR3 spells CASSSRPGGGKAFF. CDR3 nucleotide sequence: TGTGCCAGCAGCTCTCGACCCGGGGGGGGTAAAGCTTTCTTT.

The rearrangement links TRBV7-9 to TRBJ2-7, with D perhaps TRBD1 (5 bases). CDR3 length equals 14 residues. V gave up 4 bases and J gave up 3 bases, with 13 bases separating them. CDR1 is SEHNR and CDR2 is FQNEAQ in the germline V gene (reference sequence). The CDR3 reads CASSSQIQGYEQYF. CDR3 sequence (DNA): TGTGCCAGCAGCTCGCAAATCCAGGGCTACGAGCAGTACTTC. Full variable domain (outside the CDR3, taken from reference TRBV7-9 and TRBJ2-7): DTGVSQNPRHKITKRGQNVTFRCDPISEHNRLYWYRQTLGQGPEFLTYFQNEAQLEKSRLLSDRFSAERPKGSFSTLEIQRTEQGDSAMYLCASSSQIQGYEQYFGPGTRLTVT.

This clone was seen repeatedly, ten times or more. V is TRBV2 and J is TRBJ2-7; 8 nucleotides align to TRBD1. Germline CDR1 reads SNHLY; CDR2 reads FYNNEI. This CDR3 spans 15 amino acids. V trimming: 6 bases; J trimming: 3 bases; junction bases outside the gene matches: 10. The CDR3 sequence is CASRERGQADYEQYF. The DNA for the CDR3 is TGTGCCAGCAGGGAGAGGGGACAGGCCGACTACGAGCAGTACTTC. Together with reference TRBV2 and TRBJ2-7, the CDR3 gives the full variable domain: EPEVTQTPSHQVTQMGQEVILRCVPISNHLYFYWYRQILGQKVEFLVSFYNNEISEKSEIFDDQFSVERPDGSNFTLKIRSTKLEDSAMYFCASRERGQADYEQYFGPGTRLTVT.

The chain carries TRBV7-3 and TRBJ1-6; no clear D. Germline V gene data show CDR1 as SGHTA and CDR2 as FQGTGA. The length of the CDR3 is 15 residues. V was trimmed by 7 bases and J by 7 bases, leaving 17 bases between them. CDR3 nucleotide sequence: TGTGCCAGCACCCCCATCGGTGTTACCAATTCACCCCTCCACTTT. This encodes CASTPIGVTNSPLHF. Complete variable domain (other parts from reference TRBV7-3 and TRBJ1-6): GAGVSQTPSNKVTEKGKYVELRCDPISGHTALYWYRQSLGQGPEFLIYFQGTGAADDSGLPNDRFFAVRPEGSVSTLKIQRTERGDSAVYLCASTPIGVTNSPLHFGNGTRLTVT.

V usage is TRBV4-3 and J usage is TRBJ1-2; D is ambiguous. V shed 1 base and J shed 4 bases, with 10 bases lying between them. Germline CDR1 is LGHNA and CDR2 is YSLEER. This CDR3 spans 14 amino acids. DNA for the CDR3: TGCGCCAGCAGCCAAGGGAGGACCAGCTATGGCTACACCTTC. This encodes CASSQGRTSYGYTF.

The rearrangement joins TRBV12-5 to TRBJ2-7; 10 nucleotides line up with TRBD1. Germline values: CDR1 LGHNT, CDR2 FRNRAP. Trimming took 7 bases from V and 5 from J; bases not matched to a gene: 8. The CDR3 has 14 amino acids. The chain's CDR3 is CASVSRDRGDEQYF. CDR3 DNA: TGTGCTAGTGTTAGCCGGGACAGGGGCGACGAGCAGTACTTC.

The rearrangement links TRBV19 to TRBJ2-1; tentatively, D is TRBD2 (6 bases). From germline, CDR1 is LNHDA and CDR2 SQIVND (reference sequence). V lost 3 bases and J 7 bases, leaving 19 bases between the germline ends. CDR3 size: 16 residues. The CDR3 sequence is CASSISTRSRENEQFF. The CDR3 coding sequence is TGTGCCAGTAGTATTTCGACTAGGTCTAGGGAGAATGAGCAGTTCTTC. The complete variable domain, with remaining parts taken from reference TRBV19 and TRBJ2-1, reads DGGITQSPKYLFRKEGQNVTLSCEQNLNHDAMYWYRQDPGQGLRLIYYSQIVNDFQKGDIAEGYSVSREKKESFPLTVTSAQKNPTAFYLCASSISTRSRENEQFFGPGTRLTVL.

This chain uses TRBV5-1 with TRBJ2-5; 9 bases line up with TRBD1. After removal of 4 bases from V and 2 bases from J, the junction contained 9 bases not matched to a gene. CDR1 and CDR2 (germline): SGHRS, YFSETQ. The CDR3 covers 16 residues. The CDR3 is CASSPHLGTGQETQYF. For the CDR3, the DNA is TGCGCCAGCAGCCCGCACCTCGGGACAGGGCAAGAGACCCAGTACTTC. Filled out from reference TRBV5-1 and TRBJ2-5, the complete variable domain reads KAGVTQTPRYLIKTRGQQVTLSCSPISGHRSVSWYQQTPGQGLQFLFEYFSETQRNKGNFPGRFSGRQFSNSRSEMNVSTLELGDSALYLCASSPHLGTGQETQYFGPGTRLLVL.

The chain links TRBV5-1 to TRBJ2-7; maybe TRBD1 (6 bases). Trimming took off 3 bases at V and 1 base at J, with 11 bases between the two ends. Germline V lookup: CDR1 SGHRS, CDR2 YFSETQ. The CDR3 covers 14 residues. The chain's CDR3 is CASSSPGQSYEQYF. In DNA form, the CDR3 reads TGCGCCAGCAGCTCGCCGGGACAATCCTACGAGCAGTACTTC.

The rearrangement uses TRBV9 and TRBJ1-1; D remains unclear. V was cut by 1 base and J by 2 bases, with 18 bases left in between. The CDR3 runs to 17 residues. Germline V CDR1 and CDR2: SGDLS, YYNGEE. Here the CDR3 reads CASSVTPGGSVNTEAFF. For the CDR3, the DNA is TGTGCCAGCAGCGTAACCCCCGGCGGGAGTGTAAACACTGAAGCTTTCTTT.

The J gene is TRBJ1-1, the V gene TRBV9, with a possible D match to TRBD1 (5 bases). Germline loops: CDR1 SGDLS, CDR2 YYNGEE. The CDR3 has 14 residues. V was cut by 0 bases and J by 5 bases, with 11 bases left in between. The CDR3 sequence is CASSVGSGGTEAFF. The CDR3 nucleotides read TGTGCCAGCAGCGTAGGGTCGGGGGGAACTGAAGCTTTCTTT.

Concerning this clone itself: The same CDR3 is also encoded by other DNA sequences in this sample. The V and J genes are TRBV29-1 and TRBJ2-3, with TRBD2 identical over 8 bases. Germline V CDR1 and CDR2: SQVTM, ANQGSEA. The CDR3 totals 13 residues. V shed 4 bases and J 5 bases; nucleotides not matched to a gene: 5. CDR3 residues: CSVGGGQGDTQYF. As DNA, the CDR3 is TGCAGCGTTGGCGGGGGGCAAGGAGATACGCAGTATTTT.

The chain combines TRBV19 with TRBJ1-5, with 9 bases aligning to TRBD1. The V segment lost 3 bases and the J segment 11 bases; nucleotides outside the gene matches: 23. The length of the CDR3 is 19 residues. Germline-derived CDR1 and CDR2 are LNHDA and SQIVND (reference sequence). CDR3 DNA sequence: TGTGCCAGTAGTATGACTATGGGGCGGCTGCTCCCCGACAGGGGGGCCCAGCATTTT. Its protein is CASSMTMGRLLPDRGAQHF.

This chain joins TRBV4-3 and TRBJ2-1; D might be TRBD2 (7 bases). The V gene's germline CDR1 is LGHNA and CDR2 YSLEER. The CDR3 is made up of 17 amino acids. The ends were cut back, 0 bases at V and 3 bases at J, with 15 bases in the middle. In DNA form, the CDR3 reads TGCGCCAGCAGCCAAGAGGTACCGGGGGGCCTCTACAATGAGCAGTTCTTC. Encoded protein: CASSQEVPGGLYNEQFF.

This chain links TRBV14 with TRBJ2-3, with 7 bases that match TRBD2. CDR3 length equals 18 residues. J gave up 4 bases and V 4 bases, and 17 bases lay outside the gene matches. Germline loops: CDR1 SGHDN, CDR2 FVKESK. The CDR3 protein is CASSPAPWTRRSPDTQYF. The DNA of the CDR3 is TGTGCCAGCAGCCCGGCCCCGTGGACTAGACGCAGCCCAGATACGCAGTATTTT.

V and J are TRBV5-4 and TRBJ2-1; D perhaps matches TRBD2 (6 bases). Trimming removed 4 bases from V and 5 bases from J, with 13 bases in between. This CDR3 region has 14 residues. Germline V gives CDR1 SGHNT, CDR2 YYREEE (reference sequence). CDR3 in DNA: TGTGCCAGCAGCCCGCGGGGTACAGACAATGAGCAGTTCTTC. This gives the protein CASSPRGTDNEQFF. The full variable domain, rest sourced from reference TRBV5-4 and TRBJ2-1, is ETGVTQSPTHLIKTRGQQVTLRCSSQSGHNTVSWYQQALGQGPQFIFQYYREEENGRGNFPPRFSGLQFPNYSSELNVNALELDDSALYLCASSPRGTDNEQFFGPGTRLTVL.

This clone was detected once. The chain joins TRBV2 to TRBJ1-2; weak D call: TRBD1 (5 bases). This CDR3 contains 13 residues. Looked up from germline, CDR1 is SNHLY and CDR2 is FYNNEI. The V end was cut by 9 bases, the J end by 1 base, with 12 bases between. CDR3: CARPRGGNYGYTF. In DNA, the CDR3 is TGTGCCAGGCCCCGGGGGGGTAACTATGGCTACACCTTC.

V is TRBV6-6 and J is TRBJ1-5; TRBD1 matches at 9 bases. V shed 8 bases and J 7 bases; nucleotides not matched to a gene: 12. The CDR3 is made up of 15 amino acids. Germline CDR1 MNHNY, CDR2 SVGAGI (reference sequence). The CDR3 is CASEPTGTGIQPQHF. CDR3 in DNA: TGTGCCAGCGAACCCACCGGGACAGGGATCCAGCCCCAGCATTTT.

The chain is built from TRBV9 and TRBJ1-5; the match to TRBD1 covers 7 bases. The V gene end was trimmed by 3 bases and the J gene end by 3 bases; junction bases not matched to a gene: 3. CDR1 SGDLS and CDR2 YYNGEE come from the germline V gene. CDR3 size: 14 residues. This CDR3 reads CASSAGTDNQPQHF. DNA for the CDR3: TGTGCCAGCAGCGCAGGGACAGACAATCAGCCCCAGCATTTT.

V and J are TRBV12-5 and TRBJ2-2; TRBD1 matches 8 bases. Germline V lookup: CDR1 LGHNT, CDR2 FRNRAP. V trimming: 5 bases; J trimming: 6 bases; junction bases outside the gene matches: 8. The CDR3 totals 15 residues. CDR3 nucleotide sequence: TGTGCTAGTGGTCCCTCGGACAGGGAGGCCGGGGAGCTGTTTTTT. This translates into CASGPSDREAGELFF.

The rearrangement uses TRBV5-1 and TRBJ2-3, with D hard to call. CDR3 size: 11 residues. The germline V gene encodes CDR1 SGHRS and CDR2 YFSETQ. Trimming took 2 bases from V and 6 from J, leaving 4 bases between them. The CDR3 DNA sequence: TGCGCCAGCAGCTTAGAGGATACGCAGTATTTT. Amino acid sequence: CASSLEDTQYF.

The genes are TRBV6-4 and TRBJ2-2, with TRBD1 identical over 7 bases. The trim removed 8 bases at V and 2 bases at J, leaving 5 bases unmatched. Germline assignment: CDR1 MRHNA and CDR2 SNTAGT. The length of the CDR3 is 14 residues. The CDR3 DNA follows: TGTGCCAGCTCGGGACAGCCAAACACCGGGGAGCTGTTTTTT. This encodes CASSGQPNTGELFF.

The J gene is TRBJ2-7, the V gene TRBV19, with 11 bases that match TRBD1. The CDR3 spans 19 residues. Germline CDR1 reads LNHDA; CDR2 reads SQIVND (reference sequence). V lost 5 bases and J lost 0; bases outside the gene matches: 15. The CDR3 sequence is CASSARTGGGLFSSYEQYF. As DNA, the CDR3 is TGTGCCAGTAGTGCCCGGACAGGGGGCGGTCTATTCAGCTCCTACGAGCAGTACTTC.

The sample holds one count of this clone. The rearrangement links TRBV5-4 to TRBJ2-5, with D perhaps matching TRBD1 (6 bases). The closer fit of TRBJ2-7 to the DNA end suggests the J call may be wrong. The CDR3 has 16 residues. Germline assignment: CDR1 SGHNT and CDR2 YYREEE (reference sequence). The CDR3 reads CASSLGGQKSSYEQYF. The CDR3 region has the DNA TGTGCCAGCAGCTTGGGTGGACAGAAGAGCTCCTACGAGCAGTACTTC.